One sample yielded the 10 T cell receptor beta chains listed below, sequenced in a study of T cell repertoires in cytomegalovirus infection. A single record per CDR3 protein comes from TCRdb applying MiXCR to the reads. The sample contains around 300,000 distinct CDR3 sequences, roughly 25% of which appear only once. Sample: PBMCs. Receptors originate from a human donor in good health (CMV status not recorded). Some clones in this sample may be carry-over from other donors' samples.

This clonotype came up many times. This chain links TRBV7-9 with TRBJ2-1; TRBD2 agrees at 12 bases. The V gene's germline CDR1 is SEHNR and CDR2 FQNEAQ (reference sequence). V lost 5 bases, J lost 1 base, and 9 bases stayed unmatched. This CDR3 contains 18 residues. CDR3 coding DNA: TGTGCCAGCAGCCCACCGACTAGCGGGAGTCTATCCTACAATGAGCAGTTCTTC. Encoded protein: CASSPPTSGSLSYNEQFF.

This clonotype was counted only a few times. V and J are TRBV28 and TRBJ2-5; TRBD1 is a possible D gene (6 bases). The CDR3 totals 15 residues. V lost 6 bases and J lost 3, with 17 bases in between. CDR1 and CDR2 (germline): MDHEN, SYDVKM. The CDR3 here is CASSLTWGQKETQYF. The CDR3 DNA sequence: TGTGCCAGCAGCCTAACCTGGGGGCAGAAAGAGACCCAGTACTTC.

The V gene is TRBV10-3, the J gene TRBJ2-7; D is possibly TRBD1 (6 bases). CDR3 length: 13 amino acids. CDR1 ENHRY and CDR2 SYGVKD come from the germline V gene. Deletions cut 2 bases from V and 1 base from J, with 6 bases between. This chain's CDR3 is CAISEDRSYEQYF. The CDR3, as DNA: TGTGCCATCAGTGAGGACAGGTCCTACGAGCAGTACTTC.

The chain links TRBV11-2 to TRBJ2-1; D uncertain. The V and J ends lost 1 base and 5 bases respectively, with 9 bases between them. Looked up from germline, CDR1 is SGHAT and CDR2 is FQNNGV. The CDR3 has 14 amino acids. The CDR3 DNA sequence: TGTGCCAGCAGCTTAGCCTCGTCCAACAATGAGCAGTTCTTC. Amino acids: CASSLASSNNEQFF.

This clonotype showed up just a few times. CDR3 sequence (DNA): TGTGCCAGCAGCTACAGGGGTGGCTATGGCTACACCTTC. It translates to CASSYRGGYGYTF. This rearrangement joins TRBV28 to TRBJ1-2, with 7 bases lining up with TRBD1. The CDR3 loop spans 13 amino acids. Germline-derived CDR1 and CDR2 are MDHEN and SYDVKM. The V and J ends lost 6 bases and 4 bases, in that order; junction bases with no gene match: 5.

This clonotype was recorded many times. The chain's CDR3 is CASSPRTGEIYEQYF. The CDR3 DNA is TGTGCCAGCAGCCCCCGGACAGGGGAAATTTACGAGCAGTACTTC. The chain recombines TRBV7-2 with TRBJ2-7; 9 nucleotides line up with TRBD1. CDR1 and CDR2 (germline): SGHTA, FQGNSA. V was clipped by 5 bases and J by 4 bases; unmatched bases: 9. This CDR3 comprises 15 residues.

This clonotype was counted between two and nine times. V is TRBV15 and J is TRBJ2-4, with D perhaps given as TRBD1 or TRBD2 (5 bases each). CDR1 is LNHNV and CDR2 is YYDKDF in the germline V gene (reference sequence). The V end was cut by 9 bases, the J end by 7 bases, with 16 bases between. The CDR3 has 13 residues. DNA of the CDR3: TGTGCCACTCGAGGGGCGACTATTAACATTCAGTACTTC. It codes for CATRGATINIQYF.

The chain couples TRBV12-3 or TRBV12-4 to TRBJ1-5; 8 bases map to TRBD1. The CDR3 loop spans 17 amino acids. V was pared by 1 base and J by 3 bases, with 8 bases of the junction left unmatched. The CDR3 DNA reads as TGTGCCAGCAGTTTAGACGCAGGGGGCATGAACAATCAGCCCCAGCATTTT. This sequence encodes CASSLDAGGMNNQPQHF.

This clonotype has just a few counts. CDR3 nucleotide sequence: TGCAGTGCAGGACTAGCGGGGAACACCGGGGAGCTGTTTTTT. Amino acids: CSAGLAGNTGELFF. The chain is built from TRBV20-1 and TRBJ2-2; the match to TRBD2 covers 11 bases. Trimming at V came to 6 bases and at J to 1 base, leaving 1 base not matched to a gene. CDR1 is DFQATT and CDR2 is SNEGSKA in the germline V gene (reference sequence). CDR3 size: 14 residues.

A note on this clonotype: Being one base from a much bigger clone, this may be a read error. The CDR3 protein is CASSRDVYQPHHF. CDR3 in DNA: TGTGCCAGCAGTCGGGATGTCTACCAGCCCCACCATTTT. The genes are TRBV12-3 or TRBV12-4 and TRBJ1-5; D is unresolved. The CDR3 has 13 residues.